The subject of this entry is one T cell receptor beta chain. The data were taken from a study of T cell changes during pregnancy in multiple sclerosis. Clones were sequenced by immunoSEQ multiplex PCR, and TCRdb holds only the in-frame ones, with some missing. The sample has 75,000 to 95,000 clones, under 95% seen once. CDR3 length equals 14 residues. V was pared by 8 bases and J by 1 base, with 11 bases between. Germline CDR1 reads MNHEY; CDR2 reads SMNVEV (reference sequence). This chain connects TRBV27 to TRBJ2-2; tentative D call: TRBD1 (6 bases). The clonotype comes from a female donor in good health, enrolled as a control in a pregnancy study. Sequences were derived from peripheral blood, sampled in the first trimester of pregnancy. CDR3: CASRWTENTGELFF. The CDR3 coding sequence is TGTGCCAGCCGATGGACAGAGAACACCGGGGAGCTGTTTTTT.